This T cell receptor beta chain was identified in a study of siplizumab effects on memory and regulatory T cells. The CDR3 contains 15 residues. Germline V lookup: CDR1 SGHRS, CDR2 YFSETQ. Trimming stripped 2 bases from V and 3 bases from J, with 15 bases between. This table comes from immunoSEQ multiplex PCR, and its TCRdb copy is limited to in-frame clones, with some not included. The sample contains more than 95,000 clones, more than 85% of which appear only once. The J gene is TRBJ2-7, the V gene TRBV5-1, with D possibly matching TRBD2 (5 bases). The TCR originated in a human donor in good health. The source material was Tregs sorted from blood. CDR3 sequence reads: CASSLERSAYYEQYF. DNA for the CDR3: TGCGCCAGCAGCTTAGAGCGGAGTGCATACTACGAGCAGTACTTC.